Listed below are T cell receptor beta chains from one sample, sequenced in a study of early T cells in non-severe SARS-CoV-2 infection. TCRdb redid the calling of the 5' RACE reads with MiXCR, one entry per CDR3 protein. Altogether tens of thousands of distinct CDR3 sequences are present, approximately 13% being singletons, with the ten largest covering about 8.6%. Sequencing input: whole blood. The origin of the receptors is an adult who was a healthcare worker with PCR-confirmed SARS-CoV-2 infection or an uninfected control (not recorded which). Both conserved end residues are part of each CDR3.

TRBV9,TRBJ2-2,CASSVDRVVTGELFF
TRBV10-3,TRBJ2-1,CAISSPEAYNEQFF
TRBV11-1,TRBJ2-1,CASSLVLGSSYNEQFF
TRBV7-2,TRBJ2-1,CASSSQGFYNEQFF
TRBV20-1,TRBJ2-3,CSARWGGRGDTQYF
TRBV29-1,TRBJ2-7,CSVGPGSYEQYF
TRBV20-1,TRBJ2-1,CSAVTGSSYNEQFF
TRBV28,TRBJ2-1,CASSFLGNEQFF
TRBV12-3/TRBV12-4,TRBJ2-5,CASSSGAETQYF
TRBV9,TRBJ2-1,CASSVGRDRGEQFF
TRBV20-1,TRBJ2-7,CSARLRTYEQYF
TRBV19,TRBJ2-3,CASSLAYSSTDTQYF
TRBV6-5,TRBJ2-1,CASSYSLFRGNSYNEQFF
TRBV19,TRBJ2-6,CASSDRGPGANVLTF
TRBV28,TRBJ1-3,CVSRGRGRGGNTIYF
TRBV28,TRBJ1-3,CASSPTGVGGNTIYF
TRBV11-3,TRBJ2-1,CASSSMQGYNEQFF
TRBV6-2/TRBV6-3,TRBJ2-3,CASSLGLGVDTQYF
TRBV5-1,TRBJ2-3,CASSLTPVTDTQYF
TRBV4-1,TRBJ2-7,CASSQAHTSSGGYEQYF
TRBV6-6,TRBJ2-1,CASSYAPVSDEQFF
TRBV4-2,TRBJ2-7,CASSQDTYEQYF
TRBV5-6,TRBJ1-6,CASSLRTGANSPLHF
TRBV11-2,TRBJ2-4,CASSLGGPGNIQYF
TRBV20-1,TRBJ2-5,CSARDGTAAWETQYF
TRBV11-2,TRBJ2-1,CASSLVTDYNEQFF
TRBV12-3/TRBV12-4,TRBJ2-3,CASSTRTGTQYF
TRBV7-9,TRBJ2-7,CASSRGGNYEQYF
TRBV7-9,TRBJ1-4,CASRLQGGNEKLFF
TRBV6-5,TRBJ2-1,CASSYLPTGATNEQFF
TRBV7-9,TRBJ2-1,CASSLGGIYNEQFF
TRBV20-1,TRBJ2-1,CSAITGSYNEQFF
TRBV10-3,TRBJ2-3,CAIQITDTQYF
TRBV7-8,TRBJ2-1,CASSPRVGQVNEQFF
TRBV12-3/TRBV12-4,TRBJ1-1,CASSSRQNTEVFF
TRBV27,TRBJ1-1,CASSLSQGNTEAFF
TRBV27,TRBJ1-5,CASMGRNQPQHF
TRBV11-2,TRBJ2-7,CASQDRGRAYEQYF